The sequence of this TCR beta chain was determined in a study of early T cells in non-severe SARS-CoV-2 infection. Study-wide background: The input, bulk RNA from unsorted whole blood, was sequenced, and chains were unpaired. Findings and limits, study-wide: VDJdb-based annotation leaned toward anti-spike CD8 responses and missed private and CD4 specificities.

This clonotype was observed a few times. Its antigen is as yet unknown. Molecules of cDNA were individually given unique molecular identifiers that were attached to them. One entry per CDR3 protein, called by TCRdb with MiXCR from the 5' RACE reads. The top ten hold around a sixth of the sample, which has about 80,000 distinct CDR3 sequences, approximately 12% seen once. V lost 1 base to trimming and J lost 0 bases, with 10 bases between them. CDR1 is MGHRA and CDR2 is YSYEKL in the germline V gene. CDR3 length equals 16 residues. This TCR was sampled from an adult who was a healthcare worker with PCR-confirmed SARS-CoV-2 infection or an uninfected control (not recorded which). The donor label of this sample is uncertain. This chain connects TRBV4-1 to TRBJ1-5, with D hard to call. The source material was whole blood, sampled at baseline. CDR3 DNA sequence: TGCGCCAGCAGCCAAGGGTCCAGGCATAGCAATCAGCCCCAGCATTTT. This gives the protein CASSQGSRHSNQPQHF.